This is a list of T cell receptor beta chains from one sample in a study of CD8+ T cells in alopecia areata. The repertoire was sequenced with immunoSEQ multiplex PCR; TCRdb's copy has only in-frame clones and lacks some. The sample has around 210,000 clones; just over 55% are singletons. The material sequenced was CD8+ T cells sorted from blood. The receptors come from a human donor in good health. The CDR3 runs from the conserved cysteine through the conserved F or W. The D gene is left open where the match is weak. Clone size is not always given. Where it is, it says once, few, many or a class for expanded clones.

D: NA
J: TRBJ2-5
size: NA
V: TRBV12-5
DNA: TGTGCTAGTGGTTTGACCCCACCTGCTAGTCCCAAAGAGACCCAGTACTTC
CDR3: CASGLTPPASPKETQYF

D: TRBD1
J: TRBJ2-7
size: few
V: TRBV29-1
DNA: TGCAGCGTTGAAGGGGTGGTGGACAGGGGCGCCTACGAGCAGTACTTC
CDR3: CSVEGVVDRGAYEQYF

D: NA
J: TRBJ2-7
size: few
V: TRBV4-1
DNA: TGCGCCAGCAGCCAAGAGGGCGGTAGGGCCAACTACGAGCAGTACTTC
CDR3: CASSQEGGRANYEQYF

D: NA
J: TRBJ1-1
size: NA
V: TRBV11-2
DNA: TGTGCCAGCAGCGTTGAATTCAGTCCCACTAAAGAAGCTTTCTTT
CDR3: CASSVEFSPTKEAFF

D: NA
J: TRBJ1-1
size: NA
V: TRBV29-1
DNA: TGCAGCGTCAGGGAATCCCCTGAAGCTTTCTTT
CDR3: CSVRESPEAFF

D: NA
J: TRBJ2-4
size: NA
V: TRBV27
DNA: TGTGCCAGCAGTTTTGGCCCCCCGGGACCGTCAAACATTCAGTACTTC
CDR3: CASSFGPPGPSNIQYF

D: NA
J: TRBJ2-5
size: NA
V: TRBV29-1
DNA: TGCAGCGTTGAAGAACAGGGCCGGGAGACCCAGTACTTC
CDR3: CSVEEQGRETQYF

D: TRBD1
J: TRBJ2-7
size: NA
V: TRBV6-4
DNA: TGTGCCAGCAGTGAGACAGGGATAAGCGAGCAGTACTTC
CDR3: CASSETGISEQYF

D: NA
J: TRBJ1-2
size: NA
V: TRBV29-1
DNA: TGCAGCGTTGAAGATTCACCGGGAGGGTATGGCTACACCTTC
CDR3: CSVEDSPGGYGYTF

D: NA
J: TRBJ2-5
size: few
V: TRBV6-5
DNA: TGTGCCAGCAGTCAAAGGGGAGAAGAGACCCAGTACTTC
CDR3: CASSQRGEETQYF

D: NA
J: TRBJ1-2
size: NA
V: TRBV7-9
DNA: TGTGCCAGCGGTTCCTCCTATGGCTACACCTTC
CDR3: CASGSSYGYTF

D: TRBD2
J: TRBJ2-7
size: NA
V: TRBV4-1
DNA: TGCGCCAGCAGCCAAGTGACGGGAGGCGAGCAGTACTTC
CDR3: CASSQVTGGEQYF

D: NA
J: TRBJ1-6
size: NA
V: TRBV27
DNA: TGTGCCAGCAGTGAAGGGTATAATTCACCCCTCCACTTT
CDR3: CASSEGYNSPLHF

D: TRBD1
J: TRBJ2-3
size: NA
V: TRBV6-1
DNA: TGTGCCAGCAGGGAACGACAGGGAGGCACAGATACGCAGTATTTT
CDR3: CASRERQGGTDTQYF

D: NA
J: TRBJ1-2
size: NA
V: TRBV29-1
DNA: TGCAGCACACCCTCACAAGCAACTAACTATGGCTACACCTTC
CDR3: CSTPSQATNYGYTF

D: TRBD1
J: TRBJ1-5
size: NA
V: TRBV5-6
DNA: TGTGCCAGCAGCATGGGACAGGGGCGCCATCAGCCCCAGCATTTT
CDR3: CASSMGQGRHQPQHF

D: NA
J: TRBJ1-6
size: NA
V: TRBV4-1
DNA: TGCGCCAGCAGCGAAGAGCGGGGGAGGTATAATTCACCCCTCCACTTT
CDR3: CASSEERGRYNSPLHF

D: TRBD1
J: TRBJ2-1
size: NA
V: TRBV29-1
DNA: TGCAGCGTTGAAGGCCCGGACAGGGGGCGATATGAGCAGTTCTTC
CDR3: CSVEGPDRGRYEQFF

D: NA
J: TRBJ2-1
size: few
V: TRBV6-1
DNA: TGTGCCACCAGCAGCCGGAGCCCAGGAGGCAATGAGCAGTTCTTC
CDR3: CATSSRSPGGNEQFF

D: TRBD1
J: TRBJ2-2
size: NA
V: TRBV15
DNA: TGTGCCACCAGCAGAGATCCCGCAGGGGGCGCCGCCGGGGAGCTGTTTTTT
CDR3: CATSRDPAGGAAGELFF

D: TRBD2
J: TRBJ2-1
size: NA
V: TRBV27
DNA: TGTGCCAGCAGTTACTCTAGCGGGGGGGCCACCTACAATGAGCAGTTCTTC
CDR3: CASSYSSGGATYNEQFF

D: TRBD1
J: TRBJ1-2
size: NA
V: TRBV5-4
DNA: TGTGCCAGCAGCTTGGACAGGGGCTATGGCTACACCTTC
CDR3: CASSLDRGYGYTF

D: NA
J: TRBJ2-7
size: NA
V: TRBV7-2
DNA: TGTGCCAGCAGCTTAGTGGTCGAGCAGTACTTC
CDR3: CASSLVVEQYF

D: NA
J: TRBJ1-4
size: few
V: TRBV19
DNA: TGTGCCAGTAACGGCGAGGGTGAAAAACTGTTTTTT
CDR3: CASNGEGEKLFF

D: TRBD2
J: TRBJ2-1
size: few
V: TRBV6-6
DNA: TGTGCCAGCAGTCGGGGACCGGGACTACCGGAGGCAGGGCAGTTCTTC
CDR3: CASSRGPGLPEAGQFF

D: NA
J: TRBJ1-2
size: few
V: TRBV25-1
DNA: TGTGCCAGCTCCGGCGGAGGACCGTATGGCTACACCTTC
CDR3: CASSGGGPYGYTF

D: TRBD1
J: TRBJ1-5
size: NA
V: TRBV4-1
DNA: TGCGCCAGCAGCCAAGTAGGACAGGGGAATCAGCCCCAGCATTTT
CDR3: CASSQVGQGNQPQHF

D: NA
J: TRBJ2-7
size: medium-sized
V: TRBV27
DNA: TGTGCCGCCGGGGGTCAGGACAGTGCCTACGAGCAGTACTTC
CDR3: CAAGGQDSAYEQYF

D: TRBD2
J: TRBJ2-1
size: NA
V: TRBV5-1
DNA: TGCGCCAGCAGCTCACCGGCCGGGACTAGCGGGGGGGCCTTCAATGAGCAGTTCTTC
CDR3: CASSSPAGTSGGAFNEQFF

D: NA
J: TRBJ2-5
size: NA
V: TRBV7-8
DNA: TGTGCCAGCAGAACAGGTGTAGAGACCCAGTACTTC
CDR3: CASRTGVETQYF

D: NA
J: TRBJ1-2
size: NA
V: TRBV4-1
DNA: TGCGCCAGCAGTTGGACAGAAGCCTATGGCTACACCTTC
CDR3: CASSWTEAYGYTF

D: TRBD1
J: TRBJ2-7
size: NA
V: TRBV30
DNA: TGTGCCTGGAGGGGCGGGACAGGGTTCTACGAGCAGTACTTC
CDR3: CAWRGGTGFYEQYF

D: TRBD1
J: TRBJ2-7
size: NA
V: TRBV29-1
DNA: TGCAGCGTGGGAACAGGGGATACCTACGAGCAGTACTTC
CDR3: CSVGTGDTYEQYF

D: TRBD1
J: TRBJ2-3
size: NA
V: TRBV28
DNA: TGTGCCAGCAGTTTACTATCCCGGGACAGGGGGACAGATACGCAGTATTTT
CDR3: CASSLLSRDRGTDTQYF

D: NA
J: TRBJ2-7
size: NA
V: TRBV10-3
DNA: TGTGCCATCAGGGGGGACGGGACCTACGAGCAGTACTTC
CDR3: CAIRGDGTYEQYF

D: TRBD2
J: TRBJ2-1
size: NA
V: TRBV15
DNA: TGTGCCACCAGGGTAGCTAGCGGGGGTTTGGGTGAGCAGTTCTTC
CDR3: CATRVASGGLGEQFF

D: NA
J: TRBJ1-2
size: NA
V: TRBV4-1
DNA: TGCGCCAGCAGCCACCGCGCGGGAGGGGGGACTAACTATGGCTACACCTTC
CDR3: CASSHRAGGGTNYGYTF

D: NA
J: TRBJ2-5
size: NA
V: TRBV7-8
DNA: TGTGCCAGCACGTCAGGGGCGCCGTTTGCGGAGACCCAGTACTTC
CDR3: CASTSGAPFAETQYF

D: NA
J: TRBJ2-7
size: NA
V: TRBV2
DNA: TGTGCCAGCAGTGAAGAATCCGAGCAGTACTTC
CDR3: CASSEESEQYF

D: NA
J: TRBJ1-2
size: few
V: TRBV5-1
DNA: TGCGCCAGCAGCTTGTCCGGGTCTAGCTATGGCTACACCTTC
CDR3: CASSLSGSSYGYTF

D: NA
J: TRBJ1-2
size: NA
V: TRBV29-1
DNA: TGCACCCTAGGGGATGGCTACACCTTC
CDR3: CTLGDGYTF

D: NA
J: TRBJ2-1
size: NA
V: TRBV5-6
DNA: TGTGCCAGCAGCACAATCCCCAGGGGAAGCAATGAGCAGTTCTTC
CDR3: CASSTIPRGSNEQFF

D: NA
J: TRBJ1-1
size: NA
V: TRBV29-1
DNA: TGCAGCGTTCCAGGGGTCACTGAAGCTTTCTTT
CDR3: CSVPGVTEAFF

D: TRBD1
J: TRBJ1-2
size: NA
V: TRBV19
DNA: TGTGCCAGTAGTGTTTATACAGGGGGCCCGAGCTACACCTTC
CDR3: CASSVYTGGPSYTF

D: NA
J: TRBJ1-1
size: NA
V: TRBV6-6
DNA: TGTGCCAGCAGTTACGACGGAGAAGCTTTCTTT
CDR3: CASSYDGEAFF

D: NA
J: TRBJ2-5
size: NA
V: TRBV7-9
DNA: TGTGCCAGCAGCTCGAGGGAGACCCAGTACTTC
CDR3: CASSSRETQYF

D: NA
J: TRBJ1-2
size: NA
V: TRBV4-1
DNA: TGCGCCAGCAGCCAAGAGGGTCGGGCATACTATGGCTACACCTTC
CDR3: CASSQEGRAYYGYTF

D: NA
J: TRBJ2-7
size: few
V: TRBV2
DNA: TGTGCCAGCAGTGGTTTGTACGAGCAGTACTTC
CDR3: CASSGLYEQYF

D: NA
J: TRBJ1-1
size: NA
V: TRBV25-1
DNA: TGTGCCAGCAGTGAATCAAGTCGAGGGAACACTGAAGCTTTCTTT
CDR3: CASSESSRGNTEAFF